The 25 T cell receptor beta chains below were found in one sample sequenced in a study of cytotoxic CD8 clonotypes in ibrutinib-treated CLL (dated by TCRdb to about 2021). Library preparation employed the immunoSEQ multiplex PCR assay. In TCRdb, the immuneACCESS table is reduced to in-frame sequences with V and J assigned. These tables do not hold every clone; where another copy was compared, an unresolved V gene accounts for under half, and the others remain unexplained. The sample records tens of thousands of clones, about 70% of which are singletons. The ten top clones hold under 8% of the sample. The time point label here, explained by the study, means: progressive disease on ibrutinib. Specimen: PBMCs, collected at disease progression, from a patient treated with ibrutinib. These receptors were obtained from a human donor with chronic lymphocytic leukemia.

This clone was recorded once. The genes are TRBV28 and TRBJ1-4; 7 nucleotides align to TRBD1. V shed 7 bases, J shed 10 bases, and the junction held 9 bases outside the gene matches. This CDR3 is built from 13 residues. Germline assignment: CDR1 MDHEN and CDR2 SYDVKM. In nucleotides, the CDR3 is TGTGCCAGCATCTCCTTGCAGGGGGGAAAACTGTTTTTT. Translated: CASISLQGGKLFF.

This clone counts as medium-sized. The chain recombines TRBV28 with TRBJ1-6, with D maybe TRBD1 (5 bases). Germline V lookup: CDR1 MDHEN, CDR2 SYDVKM. V lost 6 bases to trimming and J lost 7 bases, with 16 bases between them. The CDR3 has 15 residues. CDR3 sequence (DNA): TGTGCCAGCAGCTCTACTAGGGGCTCCAATTCACCCCTCCACTTT. Its protein is CASSSTRGSNSPLHF.

The chain joins TRBV7-9 to TRBJ2-5; TRBD1 aligns across 8 bases. The germline gives CDR1 SEHNR, CDR2 FQNEAQ (reference sequence). V lost 4 bases, J lost 7 bases, and 11 bases stayed unmatched. The CDR3 consists of 15 residues. This chain's CDR3 is CASSYSDRGRGTQYF. The CDR3 nucleotides read TGTGCCAGCAGCTATAGCGACAGGGGCCGGGGGACCCAGTACTTC.

Concerning this clone: The junction departs from germline at one end; a sequencing error may be responsible. This chain connects TRBV6-6 to TRBJ1-1, with TRBD1 as a possible D gene (6 bases). Germline-derived CDR1 and CDR2 are MNHNY and SVGAGI (reference sequence). This CDR3 has 15 residues. CDR3 amino acids: CASSYKLGQNPEAFF. The CDR3 DNA follows: TGTGCCAGCAGTTATAAACTAGGACAGAACCCTGAAGCTTTCTTT.

This clone occurred a few times. The V gene is TRBV11-2, the J gene TRBJ1-2; 10 bases agree with TRBD1. CDR1 is SGHAT, CDR2 FQNNGV, per germline. J was trimmed by 5 bases and V by 4 bases; bases with no gene match: 7. The CDR3 has 15 amino acids. For the CDR3, the DNA is TGTGCCAGCAGCTCTATCCGGGACAGGGGATATGGCTACACCTTC. It specifies CASSSIRDRGYGYTF.

The CDR3 coding sequence is TGTGCCAGCAGCCCAGGGACAGGGCCCTCCTACGAGCAGTACTTC. It encodes CASSPGTGPSYEQYF. The chain recombines TRBV5-4 with TRBJ2-7; 9 nucleotides align to TRBD1. The CDR3 contains 15 residues. V dropped 4 bases and J dropped 0; count of bases not matched to a gene: 5. Germline CDR1 and CDR2: SGHNT and YYREEE (reference sequence).

This chain connects TRBV7-3 to TRBJ2-5; 9 positions agree with TRBD2. The CDR3 extends over 18 amino acids. Germline V lookup: CDR1 SGHTA, CDR2 FQGTGA. V was clipped by 5 bases and J by 1 base; unmatched bases: 14. The CDR3 coding sequence is TGTGCCAGCAGCCCTCGGGGGGGGGCTAGCGGGATCCAAGAGACCCAGTACTTC. It is translated as CASSPRGGASGIQETQYF. The full variable domain, completed using reference TRBV7-3 and TRBJ2-5, is GAGVSQTPSNKVTEKGKYVELRCDPISGHTALYWYRQSLGQGPEFLIYFQGTGAADDSGLPNDRFFAVRPEGSVSTLKIQRTERGDSAVYLCASSPRGGASGIQETQYFGPGTRLLVL.

A few counts support this clone. The rearrangement uses TRBV7-8 and TRBJ1-6; D gene ambiguous. The CDR3 loop spans 13 amino acids. Germline CDR1 and CDR2: SGHVS and FQNEAQ. Trimming took off 4 bases at V and 8 bases at J, with 9 bases between the two ends. CDR3 in DNA: TGTGCCAGCAGCTCGAGTTGGGATTCACCCCTCCACTTT. This gives the protein CASSSSWDSPLHF.

The V and J genes are TRBV13 and TRBJ2-7; D gene unclear. V lost 3 bases to trimming and J lost 6 bases, with 9 bases between them. Germline V gene data show CDR1 as PRHDT and CDR2 as FYEKMQ (reference sequence). The CDR3 extends over 12 amino acids. For the CDR3, the DNA is TGTGCCAGCAGCTTTAGGGCGGCCGAGCAGTACTTC. Its translation: CASSFRAAEQYF.

The rearrangement links TRBV5-4 to TRBJ2-1; 9 positions match TRBD2. The J segment lost 3 bases and the V segment lost 2 bases, leaving 6 bases of the junction unmatched. This CDR3 region has 16 residues. Germline lookup yields CDR1 SGHNT and CDR2 YYREEE (reference sequence). CDR3 sequence (DNA): TGTGCCAGCAGCTTTCTAGCGGGGAGTATCTACAATGAGCAGTTCTTC. This codes for CASSFLAGSIYNEQFF.

The chain employs TRBV18 and TRBJ2-5, with 8 bases aligning to TRBD2. Looked up from germline, CDR1 is KGHSH and CDR2 is LQKENI. V trimming: 3 bases; J trimming: 5 bases; junction bases outside the gene matches: 11. The CDR3 length is 16 residues. CDR3 DNA: TGTGCCAGCTCACCTACTAGCGGCACACTATGGGAGACCCAGTACTTC. Its protein product is CASSPTSGTLWETQYF.

The chain links TRBV14 to TRBJ2-7; D might be TRBD1 (7 bases). CDR3 length equals 16 residues. CDR1 is SGHDN, CDR2 FVKESK, per germline. Between the trimmed V and J ends, which lost 8 bases and 5 bases, there was a span of 25 bases. The CDR3 reads CASSTQTGLGSDEQYF. The CDR3 bases are TGTGCCAGCTCGACACAGACAGGGCTCGGGAGTGACGAGCAGTACTTC.

J is TRBJ2-7 and V is TRBV27; 9 bases are shared with TRBD1. Trimming took 7 bases from V and 3 from J; bases not matched to a gene: 13. The CDR3 is 16 residues long. From germline, CDR1 is MNHEY and CDR2 SMNVEV (reference sequence). The CDR3 DNA follows: TGTGCCAGCACTCCATACCGGGACAGGGATTTCTACGAGCAGTACTTC. It yields the protein CASTPYRDRDFYEQYF.

The chain has TRBV9 and TRBJ2-1, with unresolved D. Trimming removed 0 bases at V and 0 bases at J, with 10 bases between. The CDR3 is made up of 16 amino acids. Germline V lookup: CDR1 SGDLS, CDR2 YYNGEE. CDR3 sequence reads: CASSVVEAHSYNEQFF. CDR3 coding DNA: TGTGCCAGCAGCGTAGTAGAGGCTCACTCCTACAATGAGCAGTTCTTC.

This chain uses TRBV10-2 with TRBJ1-6, with 10 bases lining up with TRBD1. CDR3 length: 15 amino acids. CDR1 WSHSY and CDR2 SAAADI come from the germline V gene. Trimming took 6 bases from V and 9 from J; bases not matched to a gene: 8. CDR3 region: CASRDLTGGSSPLHF. The CDR3 DNA reads TGCGCCAGCAGGGACCTGACAGGGGGCTCTTCACCCCTCCACTTT.

The chain carries TRBV23-1 and TRBJ2-7, with 9 bases matching TRBD1. TRBV23-1 is labeled an ORF, and its function is uncertain. With 2 bases clipped from V and 10 bases from J, the junction kept 18 bases outside the gene matches. This CDR3 region has 17 residues. This CDR3 is CASSQEPGQGYRISQYF. In DNA form, the CDR3 reads TGCGCCAGCAGTCAAGAGCCGGGACAGGGCTACAGAATATCCCAGTACTTC.

The chain couples TRBV6-5 to TRBJ1-1; D is perhaps TRBD1 (5 bases). Germline CDR1 is MNHEY and CDR2 is SVGAGI. This CDR3 contains 12 residues. Trimming removed 5 bases from V and 6 bases from J, with 10 bases in between. CDR3 sequence: CASSKRDAEAFF. CDR3 in DNA: TGTGCCAGCAGTAAACGGGACGCTGAAGCTTTCTTT.

This clone appeared once. The chain uses TRBV28 and TRBJ2-4; 9 nucleotides match TRBD1. V lost 7 bases to trimming and J lost 0 bases; unmatched junction nucleotides: 7. The CDR3 is made up of 16 amino acids. From germline, CDR1 is MDHEN and CDR2 SYDVKM. DNA for the CDR3: TGTGCCAGCACATCCGGGACAGGGCTAGCCAAAAACATTCAGTACTTC. Amino acid sequence: CASTSGTGLAKNIQYF.

The genes are TRBV18 and TRBJ1-3; tentative D call: TRBD1 (5 bases). V lost 6 bases, J lost 0 bases, and 15 bases lay in between. Germline V lookup: CDR1 KGHSH, CDR2 LQKENI. The CDR3 contains 16 residues. The CDR3, as DNA: TGTGCCAGCTCTCAATCGGGGGGACTCTCTGGAAACACCATATATTTT. Translating gives CASSQSGGLSGNTIYF.

This clone showed up just a few times. The V and J genes are TRBV27 and TRBJ1-5; D remains ambiguous. CDR1 and CDR2 from the germline V gene are MNHEY and SMNVEV (reference sequence). Trimming pared 2 bases from V and 3 bases from J, leaving 11 bases between. The CDR3 consists of 15 residues. The CDR3 coding sequence is TGTGCCAGCAGTTTAATCGGCCAGAACAATCAGCCCCAGCATTTT. It yields the protein CASSLIGQNNQPQHF.

This clone is medium-sized (0.01 to 0.1%) by share. The V gene is TRBV4-2, the J gene TRBJ1-2, with 10 positions matching TRBD1. This CDR3 has 17 residues. V trimming: 3 bases; J trimming: 4 bases; junction bases outside the gene matches: 11. CDR1 is LGHNA, CDR2 YNFKEQ, per germline. CDR3 in amino acids: CASSQGTGVIQSYGYTF. The DNA for the CDR3 is TGTGCCAGCAGCCAGGGGACAGGGGTTATTCAGAGCTATGGCTACACCTTC.

This clone is medium-sized by share. V usage is TRBV7-9 and J usage is TRBJ2-7; D not resolved. Trimming left V 1 base short and J 6 bases short, with 7 bases between. Germline V gene lookup returns CDR1 SEHNR and CDR2 FQNEAQ (reference sequence). The length of the CDR3 is 12 residues. Written as DNA, the CDR3 is TGTGCCAGCAGCTTAGAGGGATCCGAGCAGTACTTC. Its translation: CASSLEGSEQYF.

The chain carries TRBV19 and TRBJ2-1; 12 bases agree with TRBD1. Per the germline V gene, CDR1 is LNHDA and CDR2 is SQIVND (reference sequence). The CDR3 runs to 19 residues. The trim removed 5 bases at V and 0 bases at J, leaving 11 bases unmatched. The CDR3 spells CASSRSGTGGAGSYNEQFF. For the CDR3, the DNA is TGTGCCAGTAGTCGTTCCGGGACAGGGGGCGCGGGCTCCTACAATGAGCAGTTCTTC.

CDR3 residues: CASSVGRSGGMLNTEAFF. Written as DNA, the CDR3 is TGTGCCAGCAGCGTAGGTCGGTCAGGGGGTATGCTAAACACTGAAGCTTTCTTT. The V and J genes are TRBV9 and TRBJ1-1; 7 nucleotides agree with TRBD1. CDR1 and CDR2 (germline): SGDLS, YYNGEE. The CDR3 extends over 18 amino acids. Losses at the gene ends were 0 bases for V and 2 bases for J; bases not matched to a gene: 13.

The chain recombines TRBV15 with TRBJ1-1; D is uncertain. Germline V lookup: CDR1 LNHNV, CDR2 YYDKDF (reference sequence). The CDR3 covers 16 residues. V lost 0 bases and J 1 base, leaving 12 bases between the germline ends. As DNA, the CDR3 is TGTGCCACCAGCAGAGATTGGGGTACATCGAACACTGAAGCTTTCTTT. Residues: CATSRDWGTSNTEAFF.